This TCR beta chain was observed in a study of molecular identifiers for immune sequencing clone quantification. General observations from the study: Clones that had above 20 RNA copies took up over 98% of effector molecules but under 1% in naive cells. Barcode sharing among identical TCR molecules could make large clones appear smaller.

Germline V gene data show CDR1 as MGHRA and CDR2 as YSYEKL. V lost 3 bases to trimming and J lost 2 bases, with 16 bases between them. The CDR3 totals 16 residues. This clonotype came up many times. Its antigen remains unidentified. Naive CD8 T cells, phenotype CD8+CD4-CCR7+CD45RA+, were sorted. The bulk TCR libraries were made with methods described before and with listed TCR primers. TCRdb passed the PCR reads through MiXCR, listing each CDR3 protein once. The sample lists approximately 500,000 distinct CDR3 sequences, about 25% seen once, with under 0.85% in the top ten. The chain combines TRBV4-1 with TRBJ1-1; D is perhaps TRBD1 (5 bases). The TCR originated in a human donor in good health. Some libraries in this study had Jurkat cell RNA spiked in. Material: naive CD8+ T cells from blood, with Jurkat cell RNA spiked in. Subset: FACS-sorted CD8+CD4-CCR7+CD45RA+ naive T cells. CDR3 sequence: CASSHQPDRGNTEAFF. CDR3 bases: TGCGCCAGCAGCCACCAGCCTGACAGAGGTAACACTGAAGCTTTCTTT.